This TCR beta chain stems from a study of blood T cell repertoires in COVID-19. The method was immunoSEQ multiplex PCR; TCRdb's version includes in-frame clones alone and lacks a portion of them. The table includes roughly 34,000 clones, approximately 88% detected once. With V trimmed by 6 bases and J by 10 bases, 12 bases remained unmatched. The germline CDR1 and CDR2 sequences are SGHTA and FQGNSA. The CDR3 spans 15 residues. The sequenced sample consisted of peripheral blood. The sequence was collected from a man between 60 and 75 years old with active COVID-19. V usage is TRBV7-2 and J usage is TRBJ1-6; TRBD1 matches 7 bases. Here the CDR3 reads CASSSRTGAGSPLHF. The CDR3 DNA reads TGTGCCAGCAGTTCACGGACAGGAGCAGGGTCACCCCTCCACTTT.